Sequencing of this T cell receptor (beta chain) was carried out in a study of cytotoxic CD8 clonotypes in ibrutinib-treated CLL. Some clones are missing from TCRdb's copy, which holds only in-frame ones; the method was immunoSEQ multiplex PCR. In the table there are about 68,000 clones, more than 70% of which are singletons. Cryopreserved PBMCs yielded roughly 2.1 micrograms of genomic DNA for TCR beta libraries. This specimen consisted of PBMCs, obtained at disease progression, from a patient treated with ibrutinib. This sequence was found in a human donor with chronic lymphocytic leukemia.

The CDR3 here is CALVGPNTGELFF. CDR3 coding DNA: TGTGCCTTAGTTGGGCCAAACACCGGGGAGCTGTTTTTT. V gene TRBV19 combines with J gene TRBJ2-2; D remains unclear. Germline CDR1 LNHDA, CDR2 SQIVND (reference sequence). The CDR3 covers 13 residues. Trimming left V 11 bases short and J 2 bases short, with 12 bases between.